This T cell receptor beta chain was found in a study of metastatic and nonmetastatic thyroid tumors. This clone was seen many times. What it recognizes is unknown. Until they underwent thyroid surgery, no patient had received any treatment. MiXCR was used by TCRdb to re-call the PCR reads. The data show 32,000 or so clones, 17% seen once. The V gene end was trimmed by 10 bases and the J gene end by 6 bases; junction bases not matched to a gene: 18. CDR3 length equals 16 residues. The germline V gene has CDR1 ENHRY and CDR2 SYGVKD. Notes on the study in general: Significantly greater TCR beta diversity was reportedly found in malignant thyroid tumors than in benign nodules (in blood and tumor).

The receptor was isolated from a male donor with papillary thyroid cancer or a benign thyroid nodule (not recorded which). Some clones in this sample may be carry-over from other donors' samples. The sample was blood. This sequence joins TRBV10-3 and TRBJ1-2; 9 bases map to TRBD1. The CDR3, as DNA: TGTGCCACTTCGACAGACAGGTGGGACAGGGACGATGGCTACACCTTC. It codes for CATSTDRWDRDDGYTF.